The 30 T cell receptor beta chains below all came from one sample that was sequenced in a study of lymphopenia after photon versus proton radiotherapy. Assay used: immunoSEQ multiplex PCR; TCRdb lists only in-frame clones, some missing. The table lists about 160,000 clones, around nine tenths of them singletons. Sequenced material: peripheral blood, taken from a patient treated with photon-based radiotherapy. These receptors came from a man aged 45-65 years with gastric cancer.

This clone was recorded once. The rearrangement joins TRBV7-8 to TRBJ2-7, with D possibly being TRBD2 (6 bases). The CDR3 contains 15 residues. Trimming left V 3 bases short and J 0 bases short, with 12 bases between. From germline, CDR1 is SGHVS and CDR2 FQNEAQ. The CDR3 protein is CASSLEGGSSYEQYF. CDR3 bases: TGTGCCAGCAGCTTGGAGGGAGGTAGCTCCTACGAGCAGTACTTC.

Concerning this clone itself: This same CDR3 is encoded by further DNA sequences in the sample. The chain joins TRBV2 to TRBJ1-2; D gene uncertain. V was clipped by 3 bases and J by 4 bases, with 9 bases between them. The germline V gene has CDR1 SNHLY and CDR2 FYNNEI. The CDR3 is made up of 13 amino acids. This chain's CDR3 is CASSEGQVYGYTF. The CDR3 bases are TGTGCCAGCAGTGAGGGTCAGGTCTATGGCTACACCTTC.

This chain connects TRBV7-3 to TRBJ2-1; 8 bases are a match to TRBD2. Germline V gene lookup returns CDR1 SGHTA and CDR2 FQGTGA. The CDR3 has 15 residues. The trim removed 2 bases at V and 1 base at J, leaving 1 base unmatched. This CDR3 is CASSLERGSYNEQFF. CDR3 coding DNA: TGTGCCAGCAGCTTAGAGCGGGGGTCCTACAATGAGCAGTTCTTC.

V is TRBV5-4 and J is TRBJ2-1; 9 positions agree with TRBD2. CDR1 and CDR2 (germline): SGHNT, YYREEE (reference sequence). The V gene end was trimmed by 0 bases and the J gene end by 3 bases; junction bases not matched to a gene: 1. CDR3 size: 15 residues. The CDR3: CASSLGTSDYNEQFF. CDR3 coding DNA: TGTGCCAGCAGCTTGGGGACTAGCGACTACAATGAGCAGTTCTTC.

CDR3 sequence reads: CASSNQETQYF. CDR3 sequence (DNA): TGTGCCAGTAGTAACCAAGAGACCCAGTACTTC. V usage is TRBV19 and J usage is TRBJ2-5; D gene ambiguous. The CDR3 extends over 11 amino acids. V was pared by 4 bases and J by 0 bases, with 0 bases between. The germline gives CDR1 LNHDA, CDR2 SQIVND (reference sequence). Looking up the rest from reference TRBV19 and TRBJ2-5 gives the full variable domain: DGGITQSPKYLFRKEGQNVTLSCEQNLNHDAMYWYRQDPGQGLRLIYYSQIVNDFQKGDIAEGYSVSREKKESFPLTVTSAQKNPTAFYLCASSNQETQYFGPGTRLLVL.

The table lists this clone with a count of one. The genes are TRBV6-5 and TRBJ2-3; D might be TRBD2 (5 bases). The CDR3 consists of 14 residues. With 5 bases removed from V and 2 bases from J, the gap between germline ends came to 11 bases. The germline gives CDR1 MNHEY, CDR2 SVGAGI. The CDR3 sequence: CASSRLPFTDTQYF. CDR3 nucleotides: TGTGCCAGCAGTAGACTACCCTTCACAGATACGCAGTATTTT.

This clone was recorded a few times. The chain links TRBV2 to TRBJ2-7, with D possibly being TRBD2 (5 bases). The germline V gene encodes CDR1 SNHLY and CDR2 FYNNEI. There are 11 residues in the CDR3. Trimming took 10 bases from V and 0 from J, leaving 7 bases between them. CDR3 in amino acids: CATRDSYEQYF. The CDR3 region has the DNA TGTGCCACCCGGGACTCCTACGAGCAGTACTTC.

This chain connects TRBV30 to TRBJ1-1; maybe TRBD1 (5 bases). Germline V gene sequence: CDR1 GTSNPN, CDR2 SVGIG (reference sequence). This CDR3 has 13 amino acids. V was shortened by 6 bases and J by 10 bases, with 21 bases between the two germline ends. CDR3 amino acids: CACRGVEGIVAFF. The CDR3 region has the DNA TGTGCCTGCCGAGGGGTGGAGGGAATAGTAGCTTTCTTT.

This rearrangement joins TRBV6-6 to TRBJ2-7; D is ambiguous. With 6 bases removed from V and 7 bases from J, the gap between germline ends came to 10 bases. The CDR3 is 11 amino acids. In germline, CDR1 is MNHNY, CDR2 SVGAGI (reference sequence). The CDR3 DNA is TGTGCCAGCAGCCCGCTGGGGGAGCAGTACTTC. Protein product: CASSPLGEQYF.

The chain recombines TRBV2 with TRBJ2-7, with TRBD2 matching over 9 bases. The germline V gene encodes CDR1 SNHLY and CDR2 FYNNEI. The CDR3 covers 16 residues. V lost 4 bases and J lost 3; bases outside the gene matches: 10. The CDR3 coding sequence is TGTGCCAGCAGTGGAGTTAGCGGGAGCTTTGGCTACGAGCAGTACTTC. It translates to CASSGVSGSFGYEQYF.

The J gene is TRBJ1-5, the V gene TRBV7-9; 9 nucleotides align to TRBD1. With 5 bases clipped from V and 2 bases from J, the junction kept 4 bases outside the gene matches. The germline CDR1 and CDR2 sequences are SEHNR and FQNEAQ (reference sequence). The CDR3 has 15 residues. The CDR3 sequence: CASSETGGGNQPQHF. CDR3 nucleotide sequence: TGTGCCAGCAGCGAAACAGGGGGCGGCAATCAGCCCCAGCATTTT.

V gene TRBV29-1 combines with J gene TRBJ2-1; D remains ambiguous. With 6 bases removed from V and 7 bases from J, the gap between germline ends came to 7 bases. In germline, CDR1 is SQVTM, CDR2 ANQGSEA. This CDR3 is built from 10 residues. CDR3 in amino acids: CSVQSNEQFF. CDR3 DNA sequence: TGCAGCGTCCAATCGAATGAGCAGTTCTTC.

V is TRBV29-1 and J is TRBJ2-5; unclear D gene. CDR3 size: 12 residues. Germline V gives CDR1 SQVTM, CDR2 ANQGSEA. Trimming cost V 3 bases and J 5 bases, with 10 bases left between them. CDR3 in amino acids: CSVEFSRETQYF. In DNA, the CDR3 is TGCAGCGTTGAGTTTTCGCGGGAGACCCAGTACTTC.

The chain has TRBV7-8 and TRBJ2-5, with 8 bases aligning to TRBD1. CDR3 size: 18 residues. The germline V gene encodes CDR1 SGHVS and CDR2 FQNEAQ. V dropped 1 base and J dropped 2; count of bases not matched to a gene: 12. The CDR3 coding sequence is TGTGCCAGCAGCTTAGAAGCAGGGGGCGCAGTACGACAAGAGACCCAGTACTTC. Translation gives CASSLEAGGAVRQETQYF.

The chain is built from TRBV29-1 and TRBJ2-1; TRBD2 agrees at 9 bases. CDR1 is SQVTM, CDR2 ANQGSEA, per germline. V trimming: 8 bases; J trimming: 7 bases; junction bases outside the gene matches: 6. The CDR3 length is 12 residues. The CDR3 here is CSSYSGSNEQFF. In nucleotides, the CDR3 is TGCAGCTCCTATAGCGGGAGTAATGAGCAGTTCTTC.

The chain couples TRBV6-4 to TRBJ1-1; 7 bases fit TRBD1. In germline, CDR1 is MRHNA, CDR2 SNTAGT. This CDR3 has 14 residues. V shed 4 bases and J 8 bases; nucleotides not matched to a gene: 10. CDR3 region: CASSAQGGGGEAFF. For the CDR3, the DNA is TGTGCCAGCAGTGCCCAGGGGGGTGGGGGAGAAGCTTTCTTT.

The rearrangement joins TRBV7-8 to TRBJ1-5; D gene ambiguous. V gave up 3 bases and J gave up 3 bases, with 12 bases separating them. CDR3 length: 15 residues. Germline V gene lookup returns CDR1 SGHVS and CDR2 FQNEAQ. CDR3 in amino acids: CASSFVAGINQPQHF. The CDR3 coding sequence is TGTGCCAGCAGCTTTGTCGCGGGAATCAATCAGCCCCAGCATTTT.

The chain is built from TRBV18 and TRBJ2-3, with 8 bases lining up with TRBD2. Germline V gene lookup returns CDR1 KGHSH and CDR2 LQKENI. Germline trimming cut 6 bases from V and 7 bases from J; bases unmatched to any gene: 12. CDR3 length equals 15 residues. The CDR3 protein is CASSFSGAQANTQYF. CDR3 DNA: TGTGCCAGCTCGTTTAGCGGGGCCCAGGCGAATACGCAGTATTTT. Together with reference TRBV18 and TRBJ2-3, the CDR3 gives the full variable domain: NAGVMQNPRHLVRRRGQEARLRCSPMKGHSHVYWYRQLPEEGLKFMVYLQKENIIDESGMPKERFSAEFPKEGPSILRIQQVVRGDSAAYFCASSFSGAQANTQYFGPGTRLTVL.

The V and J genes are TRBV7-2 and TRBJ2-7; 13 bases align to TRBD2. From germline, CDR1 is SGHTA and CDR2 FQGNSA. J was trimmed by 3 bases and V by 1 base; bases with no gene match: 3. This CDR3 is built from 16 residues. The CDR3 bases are TGTGCCAGCAGCTTAGGCCGGACTAGCGGGAGCTACGAGCAGTACTTC. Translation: CASSLGRTSGSYEQYF.

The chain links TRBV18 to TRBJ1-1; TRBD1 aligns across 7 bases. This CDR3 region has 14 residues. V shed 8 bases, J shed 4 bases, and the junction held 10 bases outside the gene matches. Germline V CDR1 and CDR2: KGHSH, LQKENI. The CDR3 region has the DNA TGTGCCAGCGCAACACAGGGGTGGGGCACTGAAGCTTTCTTT. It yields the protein CASATQGWGTEAFF.

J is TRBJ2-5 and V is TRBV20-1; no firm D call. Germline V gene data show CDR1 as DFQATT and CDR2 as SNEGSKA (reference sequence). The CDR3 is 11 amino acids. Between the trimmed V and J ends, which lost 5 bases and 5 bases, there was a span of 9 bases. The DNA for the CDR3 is TGCAGTGCTTGGCTCTGGGAGACCCAGTACTTC. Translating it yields CSAWLWETQYF.

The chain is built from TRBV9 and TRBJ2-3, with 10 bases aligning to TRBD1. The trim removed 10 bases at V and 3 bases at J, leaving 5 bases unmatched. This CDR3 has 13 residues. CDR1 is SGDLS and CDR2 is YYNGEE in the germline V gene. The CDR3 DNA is TGTGCCGGAGGGACAGGGGAGACAGATACGCAGTATTTT. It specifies CAGGTGETDTQYF.

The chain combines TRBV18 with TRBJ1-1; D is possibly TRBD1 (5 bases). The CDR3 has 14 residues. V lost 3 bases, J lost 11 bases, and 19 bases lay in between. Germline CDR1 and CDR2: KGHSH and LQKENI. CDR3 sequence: CASSPGTIQPWAFF. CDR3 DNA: TGTGCCAGCTCACCTGGGACCATCCAGCCTTGGGCTTTCTTT.

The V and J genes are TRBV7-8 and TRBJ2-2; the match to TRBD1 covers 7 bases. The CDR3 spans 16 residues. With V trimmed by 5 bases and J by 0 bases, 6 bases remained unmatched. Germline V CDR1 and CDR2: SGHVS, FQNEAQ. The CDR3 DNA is TGTGCCAGCAGCCGCCGGGACAGTGCGAACACCGGGGAGCTGTTTTTT. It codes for CASSRRDSANTGELFF.

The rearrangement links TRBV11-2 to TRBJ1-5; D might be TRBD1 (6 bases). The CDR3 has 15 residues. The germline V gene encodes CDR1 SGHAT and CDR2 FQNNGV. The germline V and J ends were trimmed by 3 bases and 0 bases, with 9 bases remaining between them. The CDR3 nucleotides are TGTGCCAGCAGCTTGGGGGCAACTAGCAATCAGCCCCAGCATTTT. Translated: CASSLGATSNQPQHF. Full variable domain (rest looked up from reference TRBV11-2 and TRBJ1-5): EAGVAQSPRYKIIEKRQSVAFWCNPISGHATLYWYQQILGQGPKLLIQFQNNGVVDDSQLPKDRFSAERLKGVDSTLKIQPAKLEDSAVYLCASSLGATSNQPQHFGDGTRLSIL.

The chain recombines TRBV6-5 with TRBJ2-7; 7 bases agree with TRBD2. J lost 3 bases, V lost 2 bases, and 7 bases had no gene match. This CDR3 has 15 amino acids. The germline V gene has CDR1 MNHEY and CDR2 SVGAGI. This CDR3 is CASSYTGGGGYEQYF. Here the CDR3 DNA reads TGTGCCAGCAGTTACACGGGTGGGGGGGGCTACGAGCAGTACTTC.

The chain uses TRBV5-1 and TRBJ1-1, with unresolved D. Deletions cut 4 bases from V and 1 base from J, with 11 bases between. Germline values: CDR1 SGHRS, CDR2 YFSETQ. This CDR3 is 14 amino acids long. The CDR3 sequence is CASSLELENTEAFF. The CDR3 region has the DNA TGCGCCAGCAGCCTGGAGTTGGAGAACACTGAAGCTTTCTTT.

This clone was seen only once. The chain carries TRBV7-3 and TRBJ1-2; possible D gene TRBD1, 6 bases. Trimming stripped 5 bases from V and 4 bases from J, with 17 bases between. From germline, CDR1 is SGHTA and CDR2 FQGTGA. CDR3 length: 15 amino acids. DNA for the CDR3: TGTGCCAGCAGCCAATGGGGGGCCTTGAGCTATGGCTACACCTTC. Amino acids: CASSQWGALSYGYTF.

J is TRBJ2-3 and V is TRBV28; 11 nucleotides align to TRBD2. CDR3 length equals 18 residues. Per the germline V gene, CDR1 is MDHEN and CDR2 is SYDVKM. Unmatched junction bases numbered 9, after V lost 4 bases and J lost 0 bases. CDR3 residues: CASSSPSGTSGSTDTQYF. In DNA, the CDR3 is TGTGCCAGCAGTTCTCCCTCCGGGACTAGCGGTAGCACAGATACGCAGTATTTT.

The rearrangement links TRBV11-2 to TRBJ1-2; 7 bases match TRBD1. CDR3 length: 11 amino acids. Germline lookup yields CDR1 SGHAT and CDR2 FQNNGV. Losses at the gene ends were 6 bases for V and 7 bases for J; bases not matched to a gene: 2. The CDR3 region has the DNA TGTGCCAGCAGGGGGACAGCTGGCTACACCTTC. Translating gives CASRGTAGYTF. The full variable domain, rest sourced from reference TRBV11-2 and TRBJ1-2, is EAGVAQSPRYKIIEKRQSVAFWCNPISGHATLYWYQQILGQGPKLLIQFQNNGVVDDSQLPKDRFSAERLKGVDSTLKIQPAKLEDSAVYLCASRGTAGYTFGSGTRLTVV.